Below, one T cell receptor beta chain is given with its context. This record comes from a study of PD-L1 blockade in urothelial cancer. Study information: Patients had been given 0 to 3 earlier chemotherapy regimens.

Libraries were prepared by immunoSEQ multiplex PCR; TCRdb keeps only in-frame clonotypes and omits some of them. This sample carries fewer than 50,000 clones, approximately 86% of them seen once, and the ten largest clones take roughly a quarter. The time point: peripheral blood 6 weeks after treatment start. Trimming pared 2 bases from V and 4 bases from J, leaving 16 bases between. The germline V gene encodes CDR1 SGHDN and CDR2 FVKESK. CDR3 length equals 16 residues. The rearrangement joins TRBV14 to TRBJ2-3; the D gene is possibly TRBD2 (7 bases). The specimen comprised PBMCs, sampled around atezolizumab (anti-PD-L1) treatment. The origin of this receptor is a man aged 55 to 70 with urothelial cancer. The CDR3 loop is CASSQLGGGGPDTQYF. CDR3 bases: TGTGCCAGCAGCCAATTAGGTGGGGGGGGCCCAGATACGCAGTATTTT.